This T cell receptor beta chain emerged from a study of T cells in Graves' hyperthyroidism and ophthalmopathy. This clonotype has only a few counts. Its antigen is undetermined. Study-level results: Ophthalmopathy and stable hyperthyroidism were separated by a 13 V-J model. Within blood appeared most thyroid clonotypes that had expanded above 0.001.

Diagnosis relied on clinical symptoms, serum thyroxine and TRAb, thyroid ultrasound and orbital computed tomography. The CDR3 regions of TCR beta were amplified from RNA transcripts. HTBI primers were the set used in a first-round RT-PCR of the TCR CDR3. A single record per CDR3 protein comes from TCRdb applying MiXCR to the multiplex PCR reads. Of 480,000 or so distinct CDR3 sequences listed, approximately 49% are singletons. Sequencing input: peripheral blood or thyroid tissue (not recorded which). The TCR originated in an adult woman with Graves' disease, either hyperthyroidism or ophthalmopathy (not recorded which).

CDR3 sequence: CSASRGGSDEQYF. CDR3 DNA: TGCAGTGCTAGTAGGGGCGGGAGCGACGAGCAGTACTTC. The rearrangement uses TRBV20-1 and TRBJ2-7; TRBD2 matches 7 bases. CDR1 and CDR2 from the germline V gene are DFQATT and SNEGSKA (reference sequence). The CDR3 runs to 13 residues. After removal of 3 bases from V and 5 bases from J, the junction contained 7 bases not matched to a gene.